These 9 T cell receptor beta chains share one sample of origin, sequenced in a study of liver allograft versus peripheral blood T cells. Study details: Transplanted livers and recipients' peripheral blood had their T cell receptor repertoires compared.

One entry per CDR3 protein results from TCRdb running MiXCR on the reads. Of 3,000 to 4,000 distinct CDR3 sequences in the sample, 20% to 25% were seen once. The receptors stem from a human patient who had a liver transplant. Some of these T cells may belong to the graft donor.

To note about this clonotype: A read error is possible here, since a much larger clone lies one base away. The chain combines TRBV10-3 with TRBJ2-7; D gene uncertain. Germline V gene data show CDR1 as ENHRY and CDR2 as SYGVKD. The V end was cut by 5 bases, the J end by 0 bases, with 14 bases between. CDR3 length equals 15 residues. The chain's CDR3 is CAISYSLGSSYEQYF. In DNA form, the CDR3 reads TGTGCCATCAGTTACTCGCTAGGAAGCTCCTACGAGCAGTACTTC.

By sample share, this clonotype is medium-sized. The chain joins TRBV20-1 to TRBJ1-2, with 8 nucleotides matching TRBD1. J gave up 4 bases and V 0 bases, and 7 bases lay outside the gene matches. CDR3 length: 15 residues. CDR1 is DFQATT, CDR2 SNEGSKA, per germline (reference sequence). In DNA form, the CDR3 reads TGCAGTGCTAGAGATTGGTCCAGGGGGCTCTATGGCTACACCTTC. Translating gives CSARDWSRGLYGYTF.

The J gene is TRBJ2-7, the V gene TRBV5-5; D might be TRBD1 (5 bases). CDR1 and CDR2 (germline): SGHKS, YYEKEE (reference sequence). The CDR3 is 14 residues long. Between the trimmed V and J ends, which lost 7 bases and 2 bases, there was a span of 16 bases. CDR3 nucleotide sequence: TGTGCCAGCGGAAAGGGGAATGGGGCCTACGAGCAGTACTTC. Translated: CASGKGNGAYEQYF. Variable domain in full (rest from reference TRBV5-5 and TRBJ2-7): DAGVTQSPTHLIKTRGQQVTLRCSPISGHKSVSWYQQVLGQGPQFIFQYYEKEERGRGNFPDRFSARQFPNYSSELNVNALLLGDSALYLCASGKGNGAYEQYFGPGTRLTVT.

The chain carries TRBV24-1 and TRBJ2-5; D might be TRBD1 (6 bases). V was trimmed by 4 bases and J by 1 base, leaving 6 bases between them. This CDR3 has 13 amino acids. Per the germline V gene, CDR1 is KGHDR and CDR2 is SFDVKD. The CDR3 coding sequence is TGTGCCACCAGTGAGGGGGCCCAAGAGACCCAGTACTTC. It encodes CATSEGAQETQYF.

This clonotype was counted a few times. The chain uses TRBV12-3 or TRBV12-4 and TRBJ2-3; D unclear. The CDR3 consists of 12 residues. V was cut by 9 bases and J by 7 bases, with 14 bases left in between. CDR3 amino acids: CASSTLSYTQYF. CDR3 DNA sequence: TGTGCCAGTAGCACTCTTAGCTATACGCAGTATTTT.

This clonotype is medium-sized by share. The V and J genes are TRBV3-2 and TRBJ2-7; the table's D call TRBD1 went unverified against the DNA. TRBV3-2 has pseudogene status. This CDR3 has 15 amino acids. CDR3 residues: CASSPTGGAPIEQYF. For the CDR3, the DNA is TGTGCCAGCAGCCCTACCGGGGGGGCGCCCATCGAGCAGTACTTC.

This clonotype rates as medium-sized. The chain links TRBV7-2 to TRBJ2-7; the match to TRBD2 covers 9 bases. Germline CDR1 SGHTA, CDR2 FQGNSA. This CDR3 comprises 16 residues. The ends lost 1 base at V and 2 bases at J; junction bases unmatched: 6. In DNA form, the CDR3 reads TGTGCCAGCAGCTTAGTAGGGTTAGCGGGGGCCTACGAGCAGTACTTC. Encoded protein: CASSLVGLAGAYEQYF.

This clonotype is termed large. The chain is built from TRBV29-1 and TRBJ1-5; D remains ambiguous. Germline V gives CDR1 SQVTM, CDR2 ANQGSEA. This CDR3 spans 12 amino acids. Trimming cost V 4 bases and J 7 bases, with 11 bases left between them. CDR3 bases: TGCAGCGTTGGCTGGGAGGGCCAGCCCCAGCATTTT. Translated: CSVGWEGQPQHF.

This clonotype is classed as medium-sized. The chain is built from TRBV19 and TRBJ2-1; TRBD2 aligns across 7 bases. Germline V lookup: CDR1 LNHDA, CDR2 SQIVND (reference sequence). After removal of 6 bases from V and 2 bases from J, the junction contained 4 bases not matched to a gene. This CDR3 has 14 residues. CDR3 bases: TGTGCCAGTAGGAGGGGACTAACCTACAATGAGCAGTTCTTC. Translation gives CASRRGLTYNEQFF.